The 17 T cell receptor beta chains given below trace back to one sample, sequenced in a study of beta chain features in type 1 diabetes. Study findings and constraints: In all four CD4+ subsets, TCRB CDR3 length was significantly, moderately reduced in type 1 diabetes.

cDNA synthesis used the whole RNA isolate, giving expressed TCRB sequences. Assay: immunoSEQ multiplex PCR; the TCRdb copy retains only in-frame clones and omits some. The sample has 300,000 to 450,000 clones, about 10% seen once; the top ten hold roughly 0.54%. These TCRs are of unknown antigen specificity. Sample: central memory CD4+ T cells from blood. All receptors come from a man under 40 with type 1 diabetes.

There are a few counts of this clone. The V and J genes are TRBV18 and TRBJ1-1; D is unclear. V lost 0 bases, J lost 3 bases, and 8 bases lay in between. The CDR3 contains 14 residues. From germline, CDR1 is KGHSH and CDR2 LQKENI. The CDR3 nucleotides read TGTGCCAGCTCACCACCGGCCAAGGACACTGAAGCTTTCTTT. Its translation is CASSPPAKDTEAFF.

This chain's CDR3 is CASSLASTNEKLFF. The CDR3 DNA sequence: TGCGCCAGCAGCTTGGCCAGCACTAATGAAAAACTGTTTTTT. This rearrangement joins TRBV5-1 to TRBJ1-4; the D is unclear. The germline V gene has CDR1 SGHRS and CDR2 YFSETQ. V was shortened by 0 bases and J by 2 bases, with 5 bases between the two germline ends. CDR3 length: 14 residues.

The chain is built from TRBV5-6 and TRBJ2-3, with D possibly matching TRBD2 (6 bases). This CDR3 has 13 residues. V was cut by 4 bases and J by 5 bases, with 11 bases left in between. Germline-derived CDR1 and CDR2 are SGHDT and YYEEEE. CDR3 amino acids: CASSPAGLDTQYF. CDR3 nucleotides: TGTGCCAGCAGCCCGGCGGGACTAGATACGCAGTATTTT.

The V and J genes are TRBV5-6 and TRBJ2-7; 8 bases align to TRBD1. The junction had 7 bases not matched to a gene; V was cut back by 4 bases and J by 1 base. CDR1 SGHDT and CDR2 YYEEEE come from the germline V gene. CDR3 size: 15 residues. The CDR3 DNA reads TGTGCCAGCAGCATAGCAGGGGGCATTTCCTACGAGCAGTACTTC. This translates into CASSIAGGISYEQYF.

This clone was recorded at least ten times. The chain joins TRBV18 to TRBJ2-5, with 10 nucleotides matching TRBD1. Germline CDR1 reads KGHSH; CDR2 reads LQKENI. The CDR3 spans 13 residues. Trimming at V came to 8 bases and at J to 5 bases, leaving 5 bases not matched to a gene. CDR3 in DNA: TGTGCCAGCACGACAGGGGGCCTGGAGACCCAGTACTTC. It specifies CASTTGGLETQYF.

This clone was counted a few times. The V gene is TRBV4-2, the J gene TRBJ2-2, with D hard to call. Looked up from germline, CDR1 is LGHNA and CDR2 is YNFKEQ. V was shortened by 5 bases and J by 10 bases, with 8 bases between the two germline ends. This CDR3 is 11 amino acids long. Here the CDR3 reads CASSALVELFF. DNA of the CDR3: TGTGCCAGCAGCGCCCTAGTGGAGCTGTTTTTT.

The CDR3 DNA is TGCGCCAGCAGCTTGACCGGACGGCTTAATGAAAAACTGTTTTTT. This encodes CASSLTGRLNEKLFF. V usage is TRBV5-1 and J usage is TRBJ1-4; D uncertain. The CDR3 runs 15 residues. The germline gives CDR1 SGHRS, CDR2 YFSETQ. V dropped 1 base and J dropped 4 bases, with 11 bases sitting between them.

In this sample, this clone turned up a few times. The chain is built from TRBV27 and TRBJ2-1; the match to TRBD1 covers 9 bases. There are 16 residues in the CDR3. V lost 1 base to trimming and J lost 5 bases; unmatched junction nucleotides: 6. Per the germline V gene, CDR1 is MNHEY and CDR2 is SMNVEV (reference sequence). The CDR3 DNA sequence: TGTGCCAGCAGTTTATTTGGGACAGGGATCAACAATGAGCAGTTCTTC. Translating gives CASSLFGTGINNEQFF.

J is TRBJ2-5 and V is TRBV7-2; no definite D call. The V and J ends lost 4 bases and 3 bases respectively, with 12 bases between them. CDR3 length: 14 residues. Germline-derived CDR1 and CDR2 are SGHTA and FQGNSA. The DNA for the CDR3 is TGTGCCAGCAGCTGGGCCCCCGCTGAAGAGACCCAGTACTTC. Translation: CASSWAPAEETQYF.

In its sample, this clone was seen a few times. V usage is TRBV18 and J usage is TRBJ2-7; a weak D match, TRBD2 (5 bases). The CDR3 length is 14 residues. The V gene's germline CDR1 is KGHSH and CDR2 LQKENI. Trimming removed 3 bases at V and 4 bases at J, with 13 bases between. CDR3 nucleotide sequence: TGTGCCAGCTCACCGCCTGGACTGTGGTACGAGCAGTACTTC. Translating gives CASSPPGLWYEQYF.

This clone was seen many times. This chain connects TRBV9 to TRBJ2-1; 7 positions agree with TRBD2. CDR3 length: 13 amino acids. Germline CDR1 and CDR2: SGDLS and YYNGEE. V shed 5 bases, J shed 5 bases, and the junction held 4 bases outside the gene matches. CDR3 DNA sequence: TGTGCCAGCAGTGCGGGAGAGAACAATGAGCAGTTCTTC. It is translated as CASSAGENNEQFF. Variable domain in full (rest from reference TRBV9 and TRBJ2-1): DSGVTQTPKHLITATGQRVTLRCSPRSGDLSVYWYQQSLDQGLQFLIQYYNGEERAKGNILERFSAQQFPDLHSELNLSSLELGDSALYFCASSAGENNEQFFGPGTRLTVL.

CDR3 protein: CASSLAPASGLTRQFF. In DNA, the CDR3 is TGTGCCAGCAGCTTAGCGCCGGCTAGCGGGTTGACAAGGCAGTTCTTC. The chain has TRBV7-9 and TRBJ2-1; TRBD2 matches at 8 bases. Per germline, CDR1 SEHNR and CDR2 FQNEAQ (reference sequence). This CDR3 is 16 amino acids long. V shed 0 bases, J shed 12 bases, and the junction held 13 bases outside the gene matches.

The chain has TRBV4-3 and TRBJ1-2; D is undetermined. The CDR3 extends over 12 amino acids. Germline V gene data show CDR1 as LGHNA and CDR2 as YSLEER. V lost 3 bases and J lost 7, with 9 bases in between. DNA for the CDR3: TGCGCCAGCAGCCATACCGGTCGTGGCTACACCTTC. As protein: CASSHTGRGYTF.

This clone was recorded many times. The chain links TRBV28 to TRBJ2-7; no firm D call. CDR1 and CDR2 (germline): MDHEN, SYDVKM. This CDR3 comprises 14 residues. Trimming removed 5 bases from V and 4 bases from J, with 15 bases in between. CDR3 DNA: TGTGCCAGCAGTCCCCCCAGGTCCTTATACGAGCAGTACTTC. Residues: CASSPPRSLYEQYF.

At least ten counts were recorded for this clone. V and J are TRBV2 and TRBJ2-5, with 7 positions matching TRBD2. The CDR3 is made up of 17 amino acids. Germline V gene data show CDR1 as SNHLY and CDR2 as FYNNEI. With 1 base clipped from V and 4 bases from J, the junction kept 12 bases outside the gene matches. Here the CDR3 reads CASSEEAWEGTGETQYF. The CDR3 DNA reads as TGTGCCAGCAGTGAAGAGGCTTGGGAGGGTACTGGAGAGACCCAGTACTTC.

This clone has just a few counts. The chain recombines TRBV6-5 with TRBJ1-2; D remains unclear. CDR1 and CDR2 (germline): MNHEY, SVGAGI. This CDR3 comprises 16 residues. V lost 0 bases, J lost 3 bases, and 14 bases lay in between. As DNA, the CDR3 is TGTGCCAGCAGTTACTCAGCGACTCGTGCAGACTATGGCTACACCTTC. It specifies CASSYSATRADYGYTF.

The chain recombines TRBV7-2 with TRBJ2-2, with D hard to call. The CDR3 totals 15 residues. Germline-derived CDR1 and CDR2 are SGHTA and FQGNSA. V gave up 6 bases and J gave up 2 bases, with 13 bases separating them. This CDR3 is CASRKSPENTGELFF. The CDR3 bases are TGTGCCAGCAGGAAAAGCCCCGAAAACACCGGGGAGCTGTTTTTT.